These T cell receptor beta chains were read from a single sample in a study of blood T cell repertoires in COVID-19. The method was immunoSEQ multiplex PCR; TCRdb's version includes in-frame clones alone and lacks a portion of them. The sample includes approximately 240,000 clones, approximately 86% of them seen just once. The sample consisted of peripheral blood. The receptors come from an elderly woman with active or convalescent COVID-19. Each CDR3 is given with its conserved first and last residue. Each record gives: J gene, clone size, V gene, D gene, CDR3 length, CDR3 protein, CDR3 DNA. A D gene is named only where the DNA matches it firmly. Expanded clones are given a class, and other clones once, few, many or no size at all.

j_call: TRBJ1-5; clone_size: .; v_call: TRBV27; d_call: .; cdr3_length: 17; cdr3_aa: CASSPESGGPGNQPQHF; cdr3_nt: TGTGCCAGCAGCCCTGAATCCGGGGGGCCTGGCAATCAGCCCCAGCATTTT
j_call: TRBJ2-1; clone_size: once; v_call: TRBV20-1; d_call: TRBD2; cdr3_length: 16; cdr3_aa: CSASRLAGGTYNEQFF; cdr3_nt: TGCAGTGCGAGTCGACTAGCGGGAGGCACCTACAATGAGCAGTTCTTC
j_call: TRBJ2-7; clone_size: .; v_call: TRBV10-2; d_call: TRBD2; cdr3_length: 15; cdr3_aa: CASRKLAGEPYEQYF; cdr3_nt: TGCGCCAGCAGGAAACTAGCGGGAGAGCCCTACGAGCAGTACTTC
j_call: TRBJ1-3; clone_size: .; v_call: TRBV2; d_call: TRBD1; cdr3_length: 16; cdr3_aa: CASSITGQGFGNTIYF; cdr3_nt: TGTGCCAGCAGCATTACGGGACAGGGTTTCGGAAACACCATATATTTT
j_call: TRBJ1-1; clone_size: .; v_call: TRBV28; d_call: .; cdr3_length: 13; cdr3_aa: CASSWRVNVEAFF; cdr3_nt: TGTGCCAGCAGTTGGAGGGTGAATGTTGAAGCTTTCTTT
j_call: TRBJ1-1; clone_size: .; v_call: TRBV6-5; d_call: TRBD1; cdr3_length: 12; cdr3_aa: CASSFRQGLAFF; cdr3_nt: TGTGCCAGCAGCTTCCGACAGGGTCTGGCTTTCTTT
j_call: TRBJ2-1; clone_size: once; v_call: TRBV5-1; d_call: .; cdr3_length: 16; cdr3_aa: CASSFSLAGDYNEQFF; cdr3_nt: TGCGCCAGCAGCTTTAGTCTAGCCGGGGACTACAATGAGCAGTTCTTC
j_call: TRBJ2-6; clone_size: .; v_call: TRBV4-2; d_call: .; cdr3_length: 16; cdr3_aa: CASSQGTESGANVLTF; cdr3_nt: TGTGCCAGCAGCCAAGGGACAGAGAGTGGGGCCAACGTCCTGACTTTC
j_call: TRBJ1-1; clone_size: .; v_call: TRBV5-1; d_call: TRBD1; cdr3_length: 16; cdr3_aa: CASSLAGTATNTEAFF; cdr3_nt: TGCGCCAGCAGCTTGGCCGGGACAGCGACGAACACTGAAGCTTTCTTT
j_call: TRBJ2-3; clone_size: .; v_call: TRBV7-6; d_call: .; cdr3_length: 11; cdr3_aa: CASSRGEVQYF; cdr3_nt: TGTGCCAGCAGCCGCGGGGAGGTGCAGTATTTT
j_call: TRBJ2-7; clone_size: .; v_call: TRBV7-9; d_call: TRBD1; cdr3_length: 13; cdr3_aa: CASSPGGVDEQYF; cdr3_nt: TGTGCCAGCAGCCCAGGGGGCGTGGACGAGCAGTACTTC
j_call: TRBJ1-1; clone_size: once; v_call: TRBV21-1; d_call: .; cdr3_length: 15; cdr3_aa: CASSKARKMNTEAFF; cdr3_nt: TGTGCCAGCAGCAAAGCGCGTAAGATGAACACTGAAGCTTTCTTT
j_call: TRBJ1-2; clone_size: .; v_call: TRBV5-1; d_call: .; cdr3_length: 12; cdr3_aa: CASSLAGEGYTF; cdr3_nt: TGCGCCAGCAGCTTGGCCGGGGAGGGCTACACCTTC
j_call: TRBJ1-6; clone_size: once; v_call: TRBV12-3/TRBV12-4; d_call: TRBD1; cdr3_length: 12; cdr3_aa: CASKGQGSPLHF; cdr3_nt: TGTGCCAGCAAGGGACAGGGCTCACCCCTCCACTTT
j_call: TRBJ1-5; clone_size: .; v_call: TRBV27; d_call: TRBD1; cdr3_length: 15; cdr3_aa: CASSSQGLSNQPQHF; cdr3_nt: TGTGCCAGCAGTTCACAGGGGTTAAGCAATCAGCCCCAGCATTTT
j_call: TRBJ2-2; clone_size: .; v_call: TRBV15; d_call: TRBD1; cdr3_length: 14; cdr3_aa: CATSKDRATGELFF; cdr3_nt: TGTGCCACCAGCAAGGACAGGGCCACCGGGGAGCTGTTTTTT
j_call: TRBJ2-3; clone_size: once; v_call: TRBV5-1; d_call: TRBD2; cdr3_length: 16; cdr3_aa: CASSLAGGSGLDTQYF; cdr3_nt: TGCGCCAGCAGCTTGGCCGGCGGTAGCGGGCTAGATACGCAGTATTTT
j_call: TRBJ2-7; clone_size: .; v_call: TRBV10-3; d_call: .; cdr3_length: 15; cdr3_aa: CAISESTDSSYEQYF; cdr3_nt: TGTGCCATCAGTGAGTCGACAGACAGCTCCTACGAGCAGTACTTC
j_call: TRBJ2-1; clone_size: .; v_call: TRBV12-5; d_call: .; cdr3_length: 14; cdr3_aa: CASGLVGGINEQFF; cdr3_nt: TGTGCTAGTGGTTTGGTTGGAGGGATTAATGAGCAGTTCTTC
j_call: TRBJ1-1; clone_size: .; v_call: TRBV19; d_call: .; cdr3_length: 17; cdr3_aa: CASSTPGPYLVNTEAFF; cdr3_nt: TGTGCCAGTAGTACCCCAGGGCCCTATCTCGTGAACACTGAAGCTTTCTTT
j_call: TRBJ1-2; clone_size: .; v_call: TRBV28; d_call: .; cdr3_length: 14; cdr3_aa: CASSSWTANYGYTF; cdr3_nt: TGTGCCAGCAGTAGTTGGACAGCTAACTATGGCTACACCTTC
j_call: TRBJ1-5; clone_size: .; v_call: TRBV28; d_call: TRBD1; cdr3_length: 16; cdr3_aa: CASSPKHRGPVQPQHF; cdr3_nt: TGTGCCAGCAGTCCCAAACACAGGGGTCCCGTCCAGCCCCAGCATTTT
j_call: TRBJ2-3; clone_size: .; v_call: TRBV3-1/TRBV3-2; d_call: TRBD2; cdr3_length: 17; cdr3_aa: CASSQRTSGARTDTQYF; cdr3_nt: TGTGCCAGCAGCCAACGGACTAGCGGGGCCCGCACAGATACGCAGTATTTT
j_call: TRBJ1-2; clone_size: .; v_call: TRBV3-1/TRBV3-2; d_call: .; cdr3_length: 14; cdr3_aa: CASSHRDIDYGYTF; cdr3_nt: TGTGCCAGCAGCCACCGGGACATAGACTATGGCTACACCTTC
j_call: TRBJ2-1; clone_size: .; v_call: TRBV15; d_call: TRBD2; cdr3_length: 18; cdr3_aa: CATSSSRTSGRAFYEQFF; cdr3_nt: TGTGCCACCAGCAGTTCTAGGACTAGCGGGAGGGCCTTTTATGAGCAGTTCTTC
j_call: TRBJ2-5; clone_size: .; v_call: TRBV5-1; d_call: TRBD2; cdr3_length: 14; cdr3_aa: CASSSGLATETQYF; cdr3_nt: TGCGCCAGCAGCTCTGGACTAGCGACAGAGACCCAGTACTTC
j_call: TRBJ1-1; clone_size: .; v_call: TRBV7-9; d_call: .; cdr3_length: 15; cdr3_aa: CASSPPAGGFTEAFF; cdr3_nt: TGTGCCAGCAGCCCACCAGCTGGGGGCTTCACTGAAGCTTTCTTT
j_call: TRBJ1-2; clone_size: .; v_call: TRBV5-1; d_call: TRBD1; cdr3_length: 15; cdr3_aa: CASSYGQGGNYGYTF; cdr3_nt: TGCGCCAGCAGCTACGGACAGGGGGGGAACTATGGCTACACCTTC
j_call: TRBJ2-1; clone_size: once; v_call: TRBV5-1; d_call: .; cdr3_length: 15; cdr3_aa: CASSLVGLAGDEQFF; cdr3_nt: TGCGCCAGCAGCTTGGTAGGCTTAGCAGGGGATGAGCAGTTCTTC
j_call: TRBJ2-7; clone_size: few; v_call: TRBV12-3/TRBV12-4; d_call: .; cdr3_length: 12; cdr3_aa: CASSQMRYEQYF; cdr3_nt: TGTGCCAGCAGTCAAATGAGATACGAGCAGTACTTC
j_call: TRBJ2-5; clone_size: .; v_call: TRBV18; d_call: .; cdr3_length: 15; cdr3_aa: CASSTGLPSGIPQYF; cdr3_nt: TGTGCCAGCTCAACGGGACTCCCGAGTGGGATACCCCAGTACTTC
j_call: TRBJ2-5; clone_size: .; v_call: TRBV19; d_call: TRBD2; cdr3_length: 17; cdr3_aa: CASSIVGASGRQETQYF; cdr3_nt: TGTGCCAGTAGTATAGTTGGTGCTAGCGGCCGCCAAGAGACCCAGTACTTC
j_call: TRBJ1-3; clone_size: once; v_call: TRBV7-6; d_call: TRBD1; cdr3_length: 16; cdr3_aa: CASSALPTGIGNTIYF; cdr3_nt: TGTGCCAGCAGCGCACTCCCGACAGGGATTGGAAACACCATATATTTT
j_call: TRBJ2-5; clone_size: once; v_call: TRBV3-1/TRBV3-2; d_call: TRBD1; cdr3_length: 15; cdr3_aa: CASSPGPGGQETQYF; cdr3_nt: TGTGCCAGCAGCCCGGGGCCAGGGGGCCAAGAGACCCAGTACTTC
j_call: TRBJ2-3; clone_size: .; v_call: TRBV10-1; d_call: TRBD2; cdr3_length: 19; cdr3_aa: CASRVSPGLAGDCQDTQYF; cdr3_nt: TGCGCCAGCAGAGTAAGCCCGGGACTAGCGGGAGATTGTCAAGATACGCAGTATTTT
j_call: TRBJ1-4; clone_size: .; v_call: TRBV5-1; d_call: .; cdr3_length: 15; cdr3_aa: CASSYSEGVTEKLFF; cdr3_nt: TGCGCCAGCAGCTACTCTGAGGGGGTTACGGAAAAACTGTTTTTT
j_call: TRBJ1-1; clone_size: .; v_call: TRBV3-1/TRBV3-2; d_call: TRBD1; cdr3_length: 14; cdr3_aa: CASQGAGVGTEAFF; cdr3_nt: TGTGCCAGCCAGGGGGCCGGAGTTGGCACTGAAGCTTTCTTT
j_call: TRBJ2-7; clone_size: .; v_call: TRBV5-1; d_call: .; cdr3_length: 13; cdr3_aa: CASSLGPGDEQYF; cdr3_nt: TGCGCCAGCAGCTTGGGTCCAGGCGACGAGCAGTACTTC
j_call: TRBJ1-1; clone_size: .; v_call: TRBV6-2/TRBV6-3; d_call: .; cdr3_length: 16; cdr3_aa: CASSPRGGGFRTEAFF; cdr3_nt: TGTGCCAGCAGTCCCCGTGGCGGGGGCTTCCGCACTGAAGCTTTCTTT
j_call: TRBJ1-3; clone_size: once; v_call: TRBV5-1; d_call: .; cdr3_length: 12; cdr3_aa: CASSAGGNTIYF; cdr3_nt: TGCGCCAGCAGCGCGGGCGGTAACACCATATATTTT
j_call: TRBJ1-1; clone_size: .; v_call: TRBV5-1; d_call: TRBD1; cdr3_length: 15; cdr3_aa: CASSHRDRARTEAFF; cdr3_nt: TGCGCCAGCAGTCACCGCGACAGGGCCCGCACTGAAGCTTTCTTT
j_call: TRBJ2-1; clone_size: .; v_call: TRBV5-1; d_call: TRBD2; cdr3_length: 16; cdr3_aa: CASSLALAGGEDEQFF; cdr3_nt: TGCGCCAGCAGCTTGGCCCTAGCGGGAGGTGAGGATGAGCAGTTCTTC
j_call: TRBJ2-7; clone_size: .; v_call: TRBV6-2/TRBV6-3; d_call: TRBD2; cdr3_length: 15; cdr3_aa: CASSGGSGLVYEQYF; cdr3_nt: TGTGCCAGCAGCGGGGGGTCGGGTTTGGTCTACGAGCAGTACTTC
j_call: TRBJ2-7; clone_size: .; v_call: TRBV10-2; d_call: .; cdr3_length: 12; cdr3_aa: CASRDSGGEQYF; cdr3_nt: TGCGCCAGCAGGGACAGCGGTGGCGAGCAGTACTTC
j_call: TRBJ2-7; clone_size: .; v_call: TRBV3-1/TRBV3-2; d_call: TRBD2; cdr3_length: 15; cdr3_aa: CASSLGTSGPYEQYF; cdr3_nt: TGTGCCAGCAGCCTAGGGACTAGCGGGCCCTACGAGCAGTACTTC